This T cell receptor beta chain came from a study of T cell responses to AZD1222 COVID-19 vaccine. Broader study findings: Mostly white British, mostly female donors; authors suggested clonal diversity may be underestimated. Among AZD1222 vaccinees, only six were seropositive at baseline. Regions left unmutated in variants are reportedly the target of nearly half of spike-specific TCRs.

The V end was cut by 5 bases, the J end by 4 bases, with 15 bases between. CDR3 length equals 15 residues. In germline, CDR1 is SGHRS, CDR2 YFSETQ. Produced via immunoSEQ multiplex PCR; TCRdb's table is partial and in-frame only. The repertoire has roughly 180,000 clones, 85% to 95% of them found once; the top ten carry around 1.6%. As regards this clone: Its specificity is unknown.

Pooling was applied to second doses at about 4 or about 12 weeks. The rearrangement joins TRBV5-1 to TRBJ1-4; D unclear. The clonotype was recovered from an adult who received the AZD1222 COVID-19 vaccine. The sequenced sample was peripheral blood, obtained 28 days after the second AZD1222 dose. Here the CDR3 reads CASRPRGDYNEKLFF. For the CDR3, the DNA is TGCGCCAGCAGGCCTAGAGGCGACTATAATGAAAAACTGTTTTTT.